Presented here are 29 T cell receptor beta chains from one specimen sequenced in a study of siplizumab effects on memory and regulatory T cells. Clones were read by immunoSEQ multiplex PCR, and TCRdb kept only the in-frame ones, dropping some. Here the sample spans approximately 120,000 clones, 92% being singletons. Sequenced: Tregs sorted from blood. The receptors derive from a human donor in good health.

The chain employs TRBV29-1 and TRBJ2-3; D is unresolved. This CDR3 is built from 15 residues. Looked up from germline, CDR1 is SQVTM and CDR2 is ANQGSEA. Deletions cut 0 bases from V and 3 bases from J, with 13 bases between. This chain's CDR3 is CSVEENRVITDTQYF. CDR3 in DNA: TGCAGCGTTGAAGAAAATCGGGTGATAACAGATACGCAGTATTTT.

V and J are TRBV4-2 and TRBJ2-6, with D unclear. In germline, CDR1 is LGHNA, CDR2 YNFKEQ. The CDR3 has 16 residues. V was pared by 0 bases and J by 0 bases, with 6 bases between. CDR3 sequence: CASSQERISGANVLTF. The CDR3 nucleotides are TGTGCCAGCAGCCAAGAACGGATCTCTGGGGCCAACGTCCTGACTTTC.

The V and J genes are TRBV5-1 and TRBJ2-7; 7 positions match TRBD2. CDR1 is SGHRS and CDR2 is YFSETQ in the germline V gene. CDR3 length: 13 amino acids. J was trimmed by 2 bases and V by 7 bases; bases with no gene match: 6. CDR3 region: CASARGDTYEQYF. CDR3 DNA: TGCGCCAGCGCCCGGGGGGATACCTACGAGCAGTACTTC.

The rearrangement links TRBV5-1 to TRBJ2-5; D is possibly TRBD1 (5 bases). Trimming took 4 bases from V and 3 from J, leaving 16 bases between them. The germline gives CDR1 SGHRS, CDR2 YFSETQ. CDR3 length equals 15 residues. CDR3 sequence (DNA): TGCGCCAGCAGCCAGAACCGCAGGGCTGAAGAGACCCAGTACTTC. Residues: CASSQNRRAEETQYF.

The V call is TRBV5-1, the J call TRBJ2-5; 7 bases map to TRBD2. This CDR3 is built from 14 residues. Trimming removed 6 bases from V and 1 base from J; junction bases left unmatched: 6. Per germline, CDR1 SGHRS and CDR2 YFSETQ. CDR3 nucleotides: TGCGCCAGCAAGACTAGCAATTTCCAAGAGACCCAGTACTTC. Its translation: CASKTSNFQETQYF.

Remarks on this clone: The junction departs from the called germline gene at one end, perhaps through a read error. This sequence joins TRBV7-7 and TRBJ2-7, with 11 bases that match TRBD2. This CDR3 comprises 17 residues. Per the germline V gene, CDR1 is SSHAT and CDR2 is FNYEAQ (reference sequence). The CDR3 loop is CASSPEVWTSGFYEQYF. CDR3 DNA: TGTGCTAGCAGCCCCGAGGTTTGGACTAGCGGGTTTTACGAGCAGTACTTC.

The chain links TRBV4-1 to TRBJ2-5; 7 positions match TRBD1. J gave up 4 bases and V 1 base, and 3 bases lay outside the gene matches. The germline gives CDR1 MGHRA, CDR2 YSYEKL. The CDR3 has 14 residues. The CDR3 loop is CASSQAAGGETQYF. CDR3 nucleotide sequence: TGCGCCAGCAGCCAAGCGGCAGGGGGAGAGACCCAGTACTTC.

CDR3 sequence (DNA): TGTGCCAGCAGGCGGGAACAGCACGAGCAGTACTTC. Its protein is CASRREQHEQYF. This rearrangement joins TRBV2 to TRBJ2-7, with a possible D match to TRBD2 (6 bases). Trimming pared 6 bases from V and 5 bases from J, leaving 11 bases between. Germline lookup yields CDR1 SNHLY and CDR2 FYNNEI. CDR3 length equals 12 residues.

The CDR3 reads CASSYEWGQPQHF. DNA of the CDR3: TGTGCCAGCAGTTACGAATGGGGACAGCCCCAGCATTTT. This chain links TRBV6-5 with TRBJ1-5; no clear D gene. The V and J ends lost 2 bases and 7 bases respectively, with 9 bases between them. The CDR3 is 13 residues long. CDR1 is MNHEY, CDR2 SVGAGI, per germline.

This chain connects TRBV6-6 to TRBJ2-7; the D is unclear. V was shortened by 0 bases and J by 7 bases, with 4 bases between the two germline ends. Germline V gene sequence: CDR1 MNHNY, CDR2 SVGAGI (reference sequence). This CDR3 spans 11 amino acids. The CDR3, as DNA: TGTGCCAGCAGTTACTCTAGAGAGCAGTACTTC. This gives the protein CASSYSREQYF.

The V gene is TRBV5-6, the J gene TRBJ1-6; perhaps TRBD1 as D (5 bases). V shed 0 bases and J shed 8 bases, with 9 bases lying between them. The CDR3 consists of 14 residues. Per germline, CDR1 SGHDT and CDR2 YYEEEE. This chain's CDR3 is CASSLGAGYSPLHF. Here the CDR3 DNA reads TGTGCCAGCAGCTTGGGGGCAGGGTATTCACCCCTCCACTTT.

This chain connects TRBV29-1 to TRBJ1-2, with 7 bases that match TRBD1. Germline V gene data show CDR1 as SQVTM and CDR2 as ANQGSEA. This CDR3 is built from 12 residues. Unmatched junction bases numbered 5, after V lost 7 bases and J lost 3 bases. The CDR3 coding sequence is TGCAGCGCCCTCGGGACAGACTATGGCTACACCTTC. Protein product: CSALGTDYGYTF.

The rearrangement joins TRBV27 to TRBJ2-7; TRBD1 aligns across 11 bases. Trimming at V came to 6 bases and at J to 2 bases, leaving 3 bases not matched to a gene. CDR1 is MNHEY, CDR2 SMNVEV, per germline (reference sequence). This CDR3 is built from 14 residues. The CDR3 here is CASSRDRGTYEQYF. The CDR3 nucleotides read TGTGCCAGCAGCCGGGACAGGGGGACCTACGAGCAGTACTTC.

The V call is TRBV5-5, the J call TRBJ2-5; D possibly corresponds to TRBD2 (5 bases). Germline V gene data show CDR1 as SGHKS and CDR2 as YYEKEE (reference sequence). The CDR3 is 15 amino acids. V gave up 4 bases and J gave up 2 bases, with 15 bases separating them. CDR3 nucleotide sequence: TGTGCCAGCAGCCTTGGACTGGCAGCTCAAGAGACCCAGTACTTC. This gives the protein CASSLGLAAQETQYF. Full variable domain (remainder filled in from reference TRBV5-5 and TRBJ2-5): DAGVTQSPTHLIKTRGQQVTLRCSPISGHKSVSWYQQVLGQGPQFIFQYYEKEERGRGNFPDRFSARQFPNYSSELNVNALLLGDSALYLCASSLGLAAQETQYFGPGTRLLVL.

CDR3 nucleotides: TGTGCCAGCAGCTTTGGGGGGGATAACACCGGGGAGCTGTTTTTT. The encoded protein is CASSFGGDNTGELFF. The chain links TRBV5-4 to TRBJ2-2; 7 nucleotides match TRBD2. Looked up from germline, CDR1 is SGHNT and CDR2 is YYREEE (reference sequence). Trimming at V came to 2 bases and at J to 2 bases, leaving 3 bases not matched to a gene. This CDR3 is built from 15 residues.

In DNA form, the CDR3 reads TGCAGCGTGGCCCAACGGGGTTTGTCCTACAATGAGCAGTTCTTC. The encoded protein is CSVAQRGLSYNEQFF. The gene calls are TRBV29-1 and TRBJ2-1, with a weak D call TRBD2 (5 bases). Per the germline V gene, CDR1 is SQVTM and CDR2 is ANQGSEA. The V gene lost 6 bases and the J gene lost 1 base, with 16 bases spanning the gap. The CDR3 contains 15 residues.

This chain uses TRBV10-1 with TRBJ2-3, with TRBD2 matching 10 bases. The CDR3 has 16 amino acids. Germline CDR1 is WNHNN and CDR2 is SYGVQD (reference sequence). V trimming: 3 bases; J trimming: 5 bases; junction bases outside the gene matches: 8. The CDR3 region has the DNA TGCGCCAGCAGTGATTCAAGCGGGAGGGGTCGAGATACGCAGTATTTT. It yields the protein CASSDSSGRGRDTQYF.

The J gene is TRBJ2-1, the V gene TRBV11-2; D remains ambiguous. Germline CDR1 reads SGHAT; CDR2 reads FQNNGV. This CDR3 region has 15 residues. Trimming cost V 1 base and J 8 bases, with 15 bases left between them. The DNA of the CDR3 is TGTGCCAGCAGCTTAGGGAACGGCTTGAGAGATGAGCAGTTCTTC. It is translated as CASSLGNGLRDEQFF.

A few counts support this clone. This sequence joins TRBV7-9 and TRBJ2-1, with D possibly being TRBD2 (6 bases). The CDR3 totals 12 residues. Trimming shortened V by 3 bases and J by 8 bases, and 8 bases separated the two germline ends. Germline values: CDR1 SEHNR, CDR2 FQNEAQ (reference sequence). CDR3 protein: CASSFRLDEQFF. CDR3 nucleotide sequence: TGTGCCAGCAGCTTCCGACTAGATGAGCAGTTCTTC.

The gene calls are TRBV28 and TRBJ1-2; the match to TRBD1 covers 8 bases. Germline V CDR1 and CDR2: MDHEN, SYDVKM. This CDR3 comprises 13 residues. Trimming at V came to 6 bases and at J to 4 bases, leaving 4 bases not matched to a gene. Written as DNA, the CDR3 is TGTGCCAGCAGGATACAGGGGGTCTATGGCTACACCTTC. Protein sequence: CASRIQGVYGYTF.

This chain connects TRBV19 to TRBJ1-5; the D is unclear. Trimming cost V 6 bases and J 4 bases, with 7 bases left between them. The length of the CDR3 is 12 residues. Germline CDR1 and CDR2: LNHDA and SQIVND (reference sequence). The CDR3 loop reads CASRTLNQPQHF. In DNA, the CDR3 is TGTGCCAGTAGAACCCTTAATCAGCCCCAGCATTTT.

V and J are TRBV29-1 and TRBJ2-3; D may be TRBD2 (5 bases). The CDR3 runs 12 residues. V was shortened by 6 bases and J by 1 base, with 8 bases between the two germline ends. Per germline, CDR1 SQVTM and CDR2 ANQGSEA. CDR3 sequence reads: CSVTIGTDTQYF. The CDR3 DNA follows: TGCAGCGTGACTATCGGCACAGATACGCAGTATTTT.

This chain joins TRBV5-4 and TRBJ2-2; D is unresolved. Germline values: CDR1 SGHNT, CDR2 YYREEE (reference sequence). This CDR3 is built from 15 residues. The ends were cut back, 0 bases at V and 0 bases at J, with 6 bases in the middle. The CDR3: CASSLDNPNTGELFF. For the CDR3, the DNA is TGTGCCAGCAGCTTGGACAACCCGAACACCGGGGAGCTGTTTTTT.

The genes are TRBV7-8 and TRBJ2-7, with TRBD2 matching over 8 bases. The CDR3 loop spans 18 amino acids. With V trimmed by 3 bases and J by 6 bases, 19 bases remained unmatched. Germline V gene sequence: CDR1 SGHVS, CDR2 FQNEAQ. The CDR3 nucleotides read TGTGCCAGCAGCTTGCTCCAGGGAGCCGGGACTAGTATTGGCGAGCAGTACTTC. Translation gives CASSLLQGAGTSIGEQYF.

The chain has TRBV19 and TRBJ2-3; 9 bases match TRBD1. Germline assignment: CDR1 LNHDA and CDR2 SQIVND (reference sequence). Losses at the gene ends were 8 bases for V and 2 bases for J; bases not matched to a gene: 5. This CDR3 has 14 amino acids. The CDR3 protein is CASSDRGYTDTQYF. CDR3 in DNA: TGTGCCAGTTCGGACAGGGGTTACACAGATACGCAGTATTTT.

The chain uses TRBV15 and TRBJ2-4, with 9 bases aligning to TRBD2. This CDR3 comprises 14 residues. The germline V gene has CDR1 LNHNV and CDR2 YYDKDF (reference sequence). V was pared by 2 bases and J by 5 bases, with 1 base of the junction left unmatched. The CDR3 region has the DNA TGTGCCACCAGCAGACTAGCGGGACAAAACATTCAGTACTTC. It specifies CATSRLAGQNIQYF.

DNA of the CDR3: TGTGCCAGCGCTCCTCGTCAAGCGGGAGCTACGTATGAGCAGTTCTTC. It encodes CASAPRQAGATYEQFF. The chain has TRBV18 and TRBJ2-1; 8 bases are shared with TRBD2. Trimming cost V 8 bases and J 8 bases; bases outside gene matches: 17. Germline V gene data show CDR1 as KGHSH and CDR2 as LQKENI. The CDR3 is made up of 16 amino acids.

This clone appeared once. This chain links TRBV27 with TRBJ1-5, with D possibly being TRBD1 (5 bases). The CDR3 runs to 14 residues. Germline values: CDR1 MNHEY, CDR2 SMNVEV (reference sequence). The V gene lost 5 bases and the J gene lost 9 bases, with 17 bases spanning the gap. The CDR3 coding sequence is TGTGCCAGCAGTCCCCGCCTAGATGGGGGGCCCCAGCATTTT. This codes for CASSPRLDGGPQHF.

The J gene is TRBJ1-5, the V gene TRBV6-1; unclear D gene. The CDR3 runs 13 residues. The V gene's germline CDR1 is MNHNS and CDR2 SASEGT. V dropped 4 bases and J dropped 7 bases, with 11 bases sitting between them. In nucleotides, the CDR3 is TGTGCCAGCAGTGTGGGCCTTGGGCAGCCCCAGCATTTT. It is translated as CASSVGLGQPQHF.